The clone carrying this TCR beta chain was counted only a few times. Its specificity is not known. The CDR3 is 11 residues long. Germline V gene lookup returns CDR1 GTSNPN and CDR2 SVGIG (reference sequence). J gave up 8 bases and V 3 bases, and 2 bases lay outside the gene matches. The sample comes from a study of beta chain features in type 1 diabetes. Points from the study as a whole: PCR could preferentially amplify shorter templates, alike in patients and controls. Patients' naive, central memory and regulatory TCRB repertoires appeared more alike than those of healthy donors. TCRB CDR3 length was moderately but significantly reduced in all four CD4+ subsets of Type 1 diabetes patients.

The sequenced template was cDNA made from the entire isolated RNA. The table came from immunoSEQ multiplex PCR; TCRdb's copy has only in-frame clones and leaves some out. The sample includes fewer than 30,000 clones, 45% to 65% of them seen just once. The single heparinised draw taken from each donor contained about 100 mL of blood on average. CD4+ naive, central memory, regulatory and stem cell-like memory cells were sorted via CD45RO/CCR7/CD25/CD127/CD95/CD27. The TCR comes from a woman younger than 35 with type 1 diabetes. The sequenced sample was Tregs from blood. The rearrangement uses TRBV30 and TRBJ1-1; the match to TRBD1 covers 8 bases. CDR3 sequence reads: CAWRRTGEAFF. The CDR3 region has the DNA TGTGCCTGGAGGCGGACAGGGGAAGCTTTCTTT. Combining the CDR3 with reference TRBV30 and TRBJ1-1 gives the whole variable domain SQTIHQWPATLVQPVGSPLSLECTVEGTSNPNLYWYRQAAGRGLQLLFYSVGIGQISSEVPQNLSASRPQDRQFILSSKKLLLSDSGFYLCAWRRTGEAFFGQGTRLTVV.